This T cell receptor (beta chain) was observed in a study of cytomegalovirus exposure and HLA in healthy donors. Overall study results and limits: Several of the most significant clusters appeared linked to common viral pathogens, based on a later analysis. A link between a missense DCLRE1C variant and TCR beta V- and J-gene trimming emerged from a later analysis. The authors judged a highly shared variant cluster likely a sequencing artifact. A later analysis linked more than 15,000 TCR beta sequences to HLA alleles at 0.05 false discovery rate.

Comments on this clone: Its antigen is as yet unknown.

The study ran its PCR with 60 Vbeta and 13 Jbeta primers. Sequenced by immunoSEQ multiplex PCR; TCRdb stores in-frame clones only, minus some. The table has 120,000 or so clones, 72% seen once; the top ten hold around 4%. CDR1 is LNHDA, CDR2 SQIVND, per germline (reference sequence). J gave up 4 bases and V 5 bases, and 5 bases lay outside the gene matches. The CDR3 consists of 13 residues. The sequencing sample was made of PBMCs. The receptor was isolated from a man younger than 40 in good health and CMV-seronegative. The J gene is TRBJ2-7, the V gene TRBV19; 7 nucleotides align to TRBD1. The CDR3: CASSGQDGYEQYF. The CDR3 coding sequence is TGTGCCAGTAGTGGACAGGACGGATACGAGCAGTACTTC.